This T cell receptor (beta chain) originates from a study of shared clonotypes between healthy human individuals. Study at large: Per donor, CD8 memory used one plate, CD8 naive used two, CD4 memory used three and CD4 naive used three. General study findings and limits: Generation probabilities of non-shared clonotypes were lower (relative to those shared by all four donors). Sharing across a few donors was seen in around 5.1% of naive CD4 clonotypes.

This table comes from immunoSEQ multiplex PCR, and its TCRdb copy is limited to in-frame clones, with some not included. Of about 380,000 clones listed, about 96% were seen once; the top ten hold around 0.29%. CDR3 length: 12 residues. V gave up 4 bases and J gave up 10 bases; unmatched junction bases: 6. Germline V gives CDR1 SGHRS, CDR2 YFSETQ. To make CD8 memory, CD45RO+ cells were put together with CCR7-negative CD45RA+ TemRA cells. Turning to this clone: Its target is unknown.

The V call is TRBV5-1, the J call TRBJ2-5; 8 bases match TRBD2. Sequenced: memory CD8+ T cells sorted from blood. Subset of the sample: CD45RO+ cells pooled with CCR7-negative TemRA cells. This sequence originates from a man aged 30-40 years in good health. This CDR3 is CASSPGLGDQYF. The CDR3 DNA is TGCGCCAGCAGCCCGGGACTAGGGGACCAGTACTTC.